This entry is about one T cell receptor beta chain. The entry originates in a study of blood T cell repertoires in COVID-19. Study-level background: Samples of COVID-19 (acute and convalescent) were obtained from the United States, Italy and Spain.

CDR3 size: 20 residues. Authors' data handling: Estimated nucleated cell counts came from reference gene primer amplification. Clones were read by immunoSEQ multiplex PCR, and TCRdb kept only the in-frame ones, dropping some. D and trimming come from the DNA, and the V and J calls and clone size come from that table. The sample holds about 270,000 clones, approximately 91% seen once. Residents of under 25 US areas, aged roughly 18 to 89 years, made up the participants. The receptor was derived from a woman aged 40-49 years with acute COVID-19. The chain joins TRBV21-1 to TRBJ1-6; the table names TRBD1, a call not compared with the DNA. TRBV21-1 is a listed pseudogene. Sequences were obtained from PBMCs or T cells enriched from blood (not recorded which). CDR3 sequence reads: CASQVCSGTGFEAGDSPLHF. CDR3 nucleotides: TGTGCCAGCCAGGTATGCTCCGGGACAGGGTTCGAGGCGGGGGATTCACCCCTCCACTTT.